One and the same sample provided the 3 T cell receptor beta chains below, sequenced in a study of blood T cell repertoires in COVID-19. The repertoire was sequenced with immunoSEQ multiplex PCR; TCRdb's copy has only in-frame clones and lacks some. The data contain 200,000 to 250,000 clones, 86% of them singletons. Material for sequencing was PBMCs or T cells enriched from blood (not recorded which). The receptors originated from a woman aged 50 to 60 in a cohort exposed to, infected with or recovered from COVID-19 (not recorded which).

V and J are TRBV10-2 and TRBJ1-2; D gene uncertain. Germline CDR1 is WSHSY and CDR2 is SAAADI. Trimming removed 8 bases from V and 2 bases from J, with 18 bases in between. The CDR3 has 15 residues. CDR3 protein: CASREGMGGNYGYTF. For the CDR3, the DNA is TGCGCCAGCCGGGAGGGAATGGGTGGAAACTATGGCTACACCTTC.

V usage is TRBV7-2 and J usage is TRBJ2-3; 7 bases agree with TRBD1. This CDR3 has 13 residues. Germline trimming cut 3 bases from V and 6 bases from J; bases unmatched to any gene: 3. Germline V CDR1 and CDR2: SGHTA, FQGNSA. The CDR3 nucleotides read TGTGCCAGCAGCTTCGTGGACAGGGATACGCAGTATTTT. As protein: CASSFVDRDTQYF.

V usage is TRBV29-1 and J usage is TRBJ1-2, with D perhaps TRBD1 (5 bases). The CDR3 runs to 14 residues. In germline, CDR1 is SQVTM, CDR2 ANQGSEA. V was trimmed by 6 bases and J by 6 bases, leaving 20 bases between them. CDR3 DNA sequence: TGCAGCGTCTCTTCTGGGACCCGGGGGGATGGCTACACCTTC. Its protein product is CSVSSGTRGDGYTF.